The 6 T cell receptor beta chains given below trace back to one sample, sequenced in a study of T-cell reconstitution after alpha-beta-depleted transplantation in children. It was with unique molecular identifiers that the TCRbeta library was prepared. Each CDR3 protein is one row after TCRdb ran MiXCR on the PCR reads. The repertoire holds about 110,000 distinct CDR3 sequences, with 6.4% as singletons. Sequencing was performed on PBMCs, mostly from graft donor cells, taken 360 days after TCRalphabeta/CD19-depleted stem cell transplant. The receptors here all came from a male patient between 2 and 10 years old who had a stem cell transplant for acute lymphoblastic leukemia, so the T cells may come from the graft donor.

This clonotype was found once. The V call is TRBV13, the J call TRBJ2-3; 10 nucleotides agree with TRBD2. Germline CDR1 and CDR2: PRHDT and FYEKMQ (reference sequence). Trimming took 5 bases from V and 1 from J; bases not matched to a gene: 6. The length of the CDR3 is 16 residues. CDR3: CASSRPGLAGTDTQYF. DNA of the CDR3: TGTGCCAGCAGCCGCCCCGGACTAGCGGGCACAGATACGCAGTATTTT. The full variable domain, with the rest looked up from reference TRBV13 and TRBJ2-3, is AAGVIQSPRHLIKEKRETATLKCYPIPRHDTVYWYQQGPGQDPQFLISFYEKMQSDKGSIPDRFSAQQFSDYHSELNMSSLELGDSALYFCASSRPGLAGTDTQYFGPGTRLTVL.

This clonotype showed up many times. The chain uses TRBV6-2 or TRBV6-3 and TRBJ1-1; D remains ambiguous. The CDR3 covers 16 residues. V was shortened by 5 bases and J by 2 bases, with 18 bases between the two germline ends. The V gene's germline CDR1 is MNHEY and CDR2 SVGEGT. CDR3 protein: CASSTGMVGLNTEAFF. DNA of the CDR3: TGTGCCAGCAGTACGGGTATGGTCGGGCTTAACACTGAAGCTTTCTTT.

This clonotype was found a few times. This chain links TRBV6-2 or TRBV6-3 with TRBJ1-3; D not resolved. V lost 6 bases to trimming and J lost 0 bases, with 15 bases between them. Looked up from germline, CDR1 is MNHEY and CDR2 is SVGEGT. The CDR3 extends over 16 amino acids. The CDR3, as DNA: TGTGCCAGCAGATCTTGGAGGACGATCTCTGGAAACACCATATATTTT. Its translation is CASRSWRTISGNTIYF.

V gene TRBV2 combines with J gene TRBJ2-1, with D perhaps TRBD1 or TRBD2 (7 bases each). The ends were cut back, 6 bases at V and 1 base at J, with 19 bases in the middle. The CDR3 covers 17 residues. The germline V gene encodes CDR1 SNHLY and CDR2 FYNNEI. CDR3 coding DNA: TGTGCCAGCAGCTACCCCCTGCAGGGGGGGTCCTACAATGAGCAGTTCTTC. It yields the protein CASSYPLQGGSYNEQFF.

This clonotype was seen repeatedly, ten times or more. This rearrangement joins TRBV6-5 to TRBJ2-5; 8 nucleotides match TRBD2. Germline CDR1 is MNHEY and CDR2 is SVGAGI. The CDR3 has 14 residues. After removal of 6 bases from V and 3 bases from J, the junction contained 6 bases not matched to a gene. CDR3 nucleotides: TGTGCCAGCAGCCTCGGGACTAGGAAAGAGACCCAGTACTTC. It is translated as CASSLGTRKETQYF.

This chain links TRBV6-1 with TRBJ2-5; D is perhaps TRBD2 (5 bases). Germline V gives CDR1 MNHNS, CDR2 SASEGT. V was cut by 0 bases and J by 4 bases, with 21 bases left in between. The CDR3 length is 18 residues. This CDR3 reads CASSEAEVWAAGRETQYF. In nucleotides, the CDR3 is TGTGCCAGCAGTGAAGCGGAGGTCTGGGCGGCCGGAAGAGAGACCCAGTACTTC.